Each of the 12 T cell receptor beta chains below was sequenced from the same sample in a study of technical replicates of blood from a handful of donors. TCRdb's copy holds only in-frame clones and misses some; the assay was immunoSEQ multiplex PCR. The sample lists about 85,000 clones, about 95% seen once, with about 0.25% in the top ten. Material: T cells isolated from PBMCs. These receptors originate from a human donor in good health.

The chain combines TRBV29-1 with TRBJ2-1, with 7 bases identical to TRBD2. The germline gives CDR1 SQVTM, CDR2 ANQGSEA. The CDR3 has 13 amino acids. The junction had 5 bases not matched to a gene; V was cut back by 7 bases and J by 2 bases. The CDR3 DNA follows: TGCAGCGGGGCCGGGACTACCTACAATGAGCAGTTCTTC. It specifies CSGAGTTYNEQFF.

The CDR3 region is CASSTTGEWYGYTF. The CDR3 coding sequence is TGCGCCAGCAGCACCACAGGGGAGTGGTATGGCTACACCTTC. V gene TRBV5-1 combines with J gene TRBJ1-2; 7 nucleotides match TRBD1. Trimming at V came to 4 bases and at J to 5 bases, leaving 8 bases not matched to a gene. Germline loops: CDR1 SGHRS, CDR2 YFSETQ. This CDR3 has 14 amino acids. Together with reference TRBV5-1 and TRBJ1-2, the CDR3 gives the full variable domain: KAGVTQTPRYLIKTRGQQVTLSCSPISGHRSVSWYQQTPGQGLQFLFEYFSETQRNKGNFPGRFSGRQFSNSRSEMNVSTLELGDSALYLCASSTTGEWYGYTFGSGTRLTVV.

A word on this clone: Sequence at one end of the junction differs from germline and may be a read error. The chain recombines TRBV29-1 with TRBJ2-1; D uncertain. CDR1 and CDR2 from the germline V gene are SQVTM and ANQGSEA. The CDR3 runs to 14 residues. In DNA, the CDR3 is TGCAGCGTTGAAGGGTCAGGTCGGTTGGATGAGCATTTCTTC. Its protein is CSVEGSGRLDEHFF.

J is TRBJ2-7 and V is TRBV5-4, with D possibly being TRBD1 (5 bases). Germline V gene sequence: CDR1 SGHNT, CDR2 YYREEE (reference sequence). V was pared by 0 bases and J by 6 bases, with 10 bases between. The CDR3 runs to 13 residues. DNA for the CDR3: TGTGCCAGCAGCTTGGCCGCAGGGCGCGAGCAGTACTTC. Amino acids: CASSLAAGREQYF.

This chain joins TRBV6-1 and TRBJ2-2; possibly TRBD2 for D (5 bases). This CDR3 has 18 amino acids. Germline V CDR1 and CDR2: MNHNS, SASEGT. Trimming stripped 0 bases from V and 0 bases from J, with 14 bases between. The CDR3 is CASSEASRLFANTGELFF. CDR3 in DNA: TGTGCCAGCAGTGAAGCGTCTCGACTATTCGCGAACACCGGGGAGCTGTTTTTT.

The CDR3 DNA is TGTGCCAGCGGAGGGGGGGCTAGGTTAGATCAGCCCCAGCATTTT. Its translation is CASGGGARLDQPQHF. V gene TRBV28 combines with J gene TRBJ1-5, with D possibly TRBD1 on 6 matching bases. Germline CDR1 is MDHEN and CDR2 is SYDVKM. V was clipped by 8 bases and J by 5 bases, with 19 bases between them. The CDR3 covers 15 residues.

A single count supports this clone. This chain joins TRBV28 and TRBJ1-5; D ambiguous. Germline V gene data show CDR1 as MDHEN and CDR2 as SYDVKM. Between the trimmed V and J ends, which lost 2 bases and 5 bases, there was a span of 7 bases. This CDR3 has 13 amino acids. CDR3 residues: CASSLNRDQPQHF. The CDR3 region has the DNA TGTGCCAGCAGTTTAAATAGAGATCAGCCCCAGCATTTT.

The chain links TRBV10-1 to TRBJ2-1; 8 bases fit TRBD1. The CDR3 is 13 amino acids. J lost 9 bases, V lost 7 bases, and 8 bases had no gene match. CDR1 is WNHNN and CDR2 is SYGVQD in the germline V gene (reference sequence). In nucleotides, the CDR3 is TGCGCCAGCAAAGGACAGGGCGTTCTTGAGCAGTTCTTC. Translating it yields CASKGQGVLEQFF.

This chain links TRBV6-1 with TRBJ2-1, with D perhaps matching TRBD1 (5 bases). In germline, CDR1 is MNHNS, CDR2 SASEGT. This CDR3 is built from 14 residues. The V and J ends lost 1 base and 5 bases respectively, with 9 bases between them. This CDR3 is CASSEEGWDNEQFF. DNA of the CDR3: TGTGCCAGCAGTGAAGAGGGGTGGGACAATGAGCAGTTCTTC.

This chain uses TRBV27 with TRBJ2-4; 9 nucleotides align to TRBD1. The CDR3 loop spans 16 amino acids. Germline values: CDR1 MNHEY, CDR2 SMNVEV (reference sequence). V lost 3 bases and J lost 4; bases outside the gene matches: 7. The CDR3 reads CASSFYGQGLKNIQYF. The CDR3 DNA sequence: TGTGCCAGCAGTTTTTATGGACAGGGGCTAAAAAACATTCAGTACTTC.

The V call is TRBV5-4, the J call TRBJ1-1, with 12 bases aligning to TRBD1. V was clipped by 0 bases and J by 0 bases; unmatched bases: 9. Germline-derived CDR1 and CDR2 are SGHNT and YYREEE (reference sequence). The CDR3 is made up of 19 amino acids. CDR3 DNA sequence: TGTGCCAGCAGCTTGGGAGGGGTGTGGGACAGGGGGCTGAACACTGAAGCTTTCTTT. Its translation is CASSLGGVWDRGLNTEAFF.

The chain couples TRBV19 to TRBJ2-7, with 11 nucleotides matching TRBD2. This CDR3 is built from 15 residues. The ends lost 5 bases at V and 6 bases at J; junction bases unmatched: 9. Looked up from germline, CDR1 is LNHDA and CDR2 is SQIVND (reference sequence). CDR3 amino acids: CASSPLGTSGIEQYF. The CDR3 DNA sequence: TGTGCCAGTAGTCCCCTGGGGACTAGCGGAATCGAGCAGTACTTC.